The rows below give T cell receptor beta chains drawn from one sample of a study of somatic mutations in cytotoxic T cells in rheumatoid arthritis. The method was immunoSEQ multiplex PCR; TCRdb's version includes in-frame clones alone and lacks a portion of them. The sample carries about 15,000 clones, over 60% recorded once. Material: CD8+ T cells sorted from blood. The receptors derive from an adult with rheumatoid arthritis. The CDR3 runs from the conserved cysteine through the conserved F or W. D genes are given only for firm matches.

J gene,V gene,D gene,CDR3 protein,CDR3 DNA
TRBJ2-5,TRBV4-1,TRBD2,CASSQDVAGEEETQYF,TGCGCCAGCAGCCAAGATGTAGCGGGAGAGGAGGAGACCCAGTACTTC
TRBJ2-7,TRBV5-1,TRBD2,CASSLAGGPINEQYF,TGCGCCAGCAGCCTAGCGGGGGGGCCTATCAACGAGCAGTACTTC
TRBJ2-3,TRBV4-1,-,CASSQGEGDTQYF,TGCGCCAGCAGCCAAGGTGAAGGCGATACGCAGTATTTT
TRBJ2-5,TRBV27,-,CASGGEETQYF,TGTGCCAGCGGCGGGGAGGAGACCCAGTACTTC
TRBJ2-1,TRBV7-2,TRBD2,CASSPGLAGVPNGYNEQFF,TGTGCCAGCAGTCCGGGACTAGCGGGAGTTCCAAACGGATACAATGAGCAGTTCTTC
TRBJ1-4,TRBV10-1,-,CASSENEKLFF,TGCGCCAGCAGCGAAAATGAAAAACTGTTTTTT
TRBJ1-2,TRBV9,TRBD1,CASSAEPGGFYGYTF,TGTGCCAGCAGCGCCGAACCAGGGGGCTTCTATGGCTACACCTTC
TRBJ1-2,TRBV2,-,CASSGTDRGAARGYTF,TGTGCCAGCAGTGGTACCGACAGAGGGGCAGCCCGTGGCTACACCTTC
TRBJ1-5,TRBV15,-,CATSTYREPTPNQPQHF,TGTGCCACCAGTACTTACAGGGAGCCAACCCCAAATCAGCCCCAGCATTTT
TRBJ1-2,TRBV5-1,TRBD1,CASSYGTERYGYTF,TGCGCCAGCAGCTACGGGACAGAGCGATATGGCTACACCTTC
TRBJ2-2,TRBV29-1,-,CSVVSGSGELFF,TGCAGCGTTGTATCGGGGTCCGGGGAGCTGTTTTTT
TRBJ1-1,TRBV2,-,CASSDERGNTEAFF,TGTGCCAGCAGTGACGAGAGGGGGAACACTGAAGCTTTCTTT
TRBJ2-1,TRBV10-3,-,CAISGSNEQFF,TGTGCCATCAGTGGAAGTAATGAGCAGTTCTTC